This is a list of T cell receptor beta chains from one sample in a study of cytomegalovirus exposure and HLA in healthy donors. Repertoires were generated with immunoSEQ multiplex PCR, while TCRdb's copy carries only in-frame clones and drops some. This table holds under 200,000 clones, roughly 84% found once. The sequencing input was PBMCs. Receptors originate from a boy younger than 10 in good health and CMV-seronegative. CDR3s include the opening cysteine and the closing phenylalanine or tryptophan. Fields, in order: V gene, D gene, clone size, J gene, CDR3 protein, CDR3 DNA. D genes are given only for firm matches. Not every row has a clone size; where given, it reads once, few, many or a size class.

TRBV9	-	once	TRBJ2-7	CASSSGGGRAYEQYF	TGTGCCAGCAGCTCCGGAGGGGGCAGAGCCTACGAGCAGTACTTC
TRBV27	TRBD1	-	TRBJ1-1	CASSPGTGKADTEAFF	TGTGCCAGCAGTCCCGGGACAGGGAAGGCGGACACTGAAGCTTTCTTT
TRBV6-1	-	-	TRBJ1-5	CASSEGGQRNQPQHF	TGTGCCAGCAGTGAAGGAGGACAGCGCAATCAGCCCCAGCATTTT
TRBV28	-	-	TRBJ2-3	CASSLTGGGSTDTQYF	TGTGCCAGCAGTTTAACTGGGGGCGGGAGCACAGATACGCAGTATTTT
TRBV29-1	-	-	TRBJ2-7	CSVEAGRDEQYF	TGCAGCGTTGAGGCAGGGCGCGACGAGCAGTACTTC
TRBV28	-	-	TRBJ1-2	CGVLNNYGYTF	TGTGGCGTCCTAAATAACTATGGCTACACCTTC
TRBV11-2	TRBD2	-	TRBJ2-1	CASSLFAGGGLFNEQFF	TGTGCCAGCAGCCTGTTCGCGGGAGGAGGACTGTTCAATGAGCAGTTCTTC
TRBV11-2	TRBD2	-	TRBJ2-3	CASSRTSGGADTQYF	TGTGCCAGCAGTAGGACTAGCGGAGGAGCAGATACGCAGTATTTT
TRBV7-2	TRBD1	-	TRBJ2-3	CASSYGTGDEVTQYF	TGTGCCAGCAGCTACGGGACAGGGGACGAGGTTACGCAGTATTTT
TRBV28	-	-	TRBJ2-7	CASSLQEPIYEQYF	TGTGCCAGCAGTTTACAAGAGCCCATCTACGAGCAGTACTTC
TRBV5-6	TRBD1	-	TRBJ1-2	CASSLALVTGVNYGYTF	TGTGCCAGCAGCTTGGCCCTTGTGACAGGGGTTAACTATGGCTACACCTTC
TRBV6-6	-	few	TRBJ2-3	CASSPTDTQYF	TGTGCCAGCAGTCCGACAGATACGCAGTATTTT
TRBV6-5	-	-	TRBJ2-7	CASSPVPGAAYEQYF	TGTGCCAGCAGTCCCGTACCGGGAGCAGCCTACGAGCAGTACTTC
TRBV5-5	-	-	TRBJ1-4	CASSPVTGRLGEKLFF	TGTGCCAGCAGCCCCGTTACAGGTCGTTTGGGGGAAAAACTGTTTTTT
TRBV10-3	-	-	TRBJ2-7	CAIGGGTYEQYF	TGTGCCATCGGTGGCGGGACCTACGAGCAGTACTTC